One sample yielded the 19 T cell receptor beta chains listed below, sequenced in a study of blood T cells in healthy people across ages. Alongside a J-beta primer mix, a sample-barcoded 5' primer served in a second PCR lasting about 7 to 11 cycles. TCRdb re-called the 5' RACE reads with MiXCR, one entry per CDR3 protein. The repertoire has more than 800,000 distinct CDR3 sequences, around 26% of them found once; the top ten carry 17%. Sequencing was performed on blood. Receptors were obtained from a woman aged 80 or over in good health.

This clonotype was seen only a few times. V gene TRBV7-2 combines with J gene TRBJ2-3; 9 nucleotides agree with TRBD2. The ends lost 8 bases at V and 3 bases at J; junction bases unmatched: 12. Germline CDR1 and CDR2: SGHTA and FQGNSA. The CDR3 has 16 amino acids. In nucleotides, the CDR3 is TGTGCCAGCCTTGAACGTGGGCGGGGGGGGACAGATACGCAGTATTTT. This codes for CASLERGRGGTDTQYF.

The rearrangement uses TRBV10-3 and TRBJ1-5; a weak D match, TRBD1 (6 bases). The CDR3 runs to 13 residues. The V gene lost 6 bases and the J gene lost 5 bases, with 11 bases spanning the gap. In germline, CDR1 is ENHRY, CDR2 SYGVKD. CDR3 DNA sequence: TGTGCCATCAGCACAGGGTTCGATCAGCCCCAGCATTTT. Residues: CAISTGFDQPQHF.

This clonotype has at least ten counts. This chain joins TRBV20-1 and TRBJ2-7, with a tentative D call TRBD1 (5 bases). V dropped 5 bases and J dropped 7 bases, with 21 bases sitting between them. The germline gives CDR1 DFQATT, CDR2 SNEGSKA (reference sequence). The CDR3 is 14 amino acids. The CDR3 sequence: CSARIGQGMDEQYF. CDR3 nucleotide sequence: TGCAGTGCTCGAATCGGCCAGGGAATGGATGAGCAGTACTTC.

As DNA, the CDR3 is TGTGCCAGCAGATGGACAGGGGCTGAAGCTTTCTTT. Protein: CASRWTGAEAFF. The chain has TRBV2 and TRBJ1-1; 9 bases agree with TRBD1. Germline V CDR1 and CDR2: SNHLY, FYNNEI. The CDR3 is 12 amino acids. Unmatched junction bases numbered 2, after V lost 6 bases and J lost 6 bases.

This clonotype was observed many times. The chain joins TRBV7-2 to TRBJ1-2, with D unclear. CDR1 and CDR2 from the germline V gene are SGHTA and FQGNSA. Trimming removed 5 bases from V and 4 bases from J, with 17 bases in between. CDR3 length equals 15 residues. The CDR3 DNA is TGTGCCAGCAGCCCGGCCCGGGAAGTAGGCTATGGCTACACCTTC. This sequence encodes CASSPAREVGYGYTF. The variable domain in full, with the rest retrieved from reference TRBV7-2 and TRBJ1-2, is GAGVSQSPSNKVTEKGKDVELRCDPISGHTALYWYRQSLGQGLEFLIYFQGNSAPDKSGLPSDRFSAERTGGSVSTLTIQRTQQEDSAVYLCASSPAREVGYGYTFGSGTRLTVV.

This chain links TRBV6-6 with TRBJ2-7; D is possibly TRBD2 (5 bases). Germline V lookup: CDR1 MNHNY, CDR2 SVGAGI (reference sequence). The CDR3 consists of 16 residues. The ends were cut back, 5 bases at V and 6 bases at J, with 23 bases in the middle. CDR3 in DNA: TGTGCCAGCAGTGACCCTTCGACCGGATGGGGAGTCGAGCAGTACTTC. Protein: CASSDPSTGWGVEQYF.

The chain recombines TRBV7-2 with TRBJ2-1, with D hard to call. The J call may be wrong; the DNA end is better matched by TRBJ2-7. CDR3 length: 14 residues. Germline values: CDR1 SGHTA, CDR2 FQGNSA. The CDR3 sequence is CASSTDHSYNEQYF. CDR3 nucleotide sequence: TGTGCCAGCAGCACTGACCACTCCTACAATGAGCAGTACTTC.

On this clonotype: This clone may be a read error of a much larger clone one base away. This chain connects TRBV20-1 to TRBJ2-3; D unclear. CDR3 size: 15 residues. Trimming shortened V by 7 bases and J by 2 bases, and 19 bases separated the two germline ends. Germline assignment: CDR1 DFQATT and CDR2 SNEGSKA (reference sequence). In DNA form, the CDR3 reads TGCAGTGTTCAGGACCGAGTCCCAATCACAGATACGCAGTATTTT. It yields the protein CSVQDRVPITDTQYF.

The chain is built from TRBV6-2 or TRBV6-3 and TRBJ2-5; D remains ambiguous. CDR3 size: 13 residues. Trimming took 6 bases from V and 3 from J, leaving 11 bases between them. The V gene's germline CDR1 is MNHEY and CDR2 SVGEGT. This CDR3 is CASSDHLEETQYF. CDR3 coding DNA: TGTGCCAGCAGCGACCACCTGGAAGAGACCCAGTACTTC.

This clonotype was detected only a few times. The chain is built from TRBV7-9 and TRBJ1-2, with D maybe TRBD1 (5 bases). This CDR3 region has 14 residues. V dropped 1 base and J dropped 7 bases, with 13 bases sitting between them. Germline-derived CDR1 and CDR2 are SEHNR and FQNEAQ (reference sequence). CDR3: CASSLERQIIGYTF. The CDR3 nucleotides read TGTGCCAGCAGCTTAGAGAGACAGATTATTGGCTACACCTTC.

The chain carries TRBV7-9 and TRBJ2-5, with D tentatively TRBD1 (5 bases). CDR3 length: 15 amino acids. Germline V gene data show CDR1 as SEHNR and CDR2 as FQNEAQ (reference sequence). The V gene lost 5 bases and the J gene lost 11 bases, with 24 bases spanning the gap. This CDR3 reads CASSPMAGQADEQYF. The DNA for the CDR3 is TGTGCCAGCAGCCCCATGGCAGGGCAGGCAGATGAGCAGTACTTC. Using reference TRBV7-9 and TRBJ2-5 for the parts outside the CDR3, the full variable domain is DTGVSQNPRHKITKRGQNVTFRCDPISEHNRLYWYRQTLGQGPEFLTYFQNEAQLEKSRLLSDRFSAERPKGSFSTLEIQRTEQGDSAMYLCASSPMAGQADEQYFGPGTRLLVL.

This chain joins TRBV4-2 and TRBJ2-2, with 12 positions matching TRBD2. Germline CDR1 reads LGHNA; CDR2 reads YNFKEQ. CDR3 length: 15 amino acids. Trimming took 4 bases from V and 6 from J; bases not matched to a gene: 3. The CDR3 protein is CASSRASGGAGELFF. The DNA for the CDR3 is TGTGCCAGCAGCCGAGCTAGCGGGGGGGCCGGGGAGCTGTTTTTT.

This clonotype was counted at least ten times. The genes are TRBV7-2 and TRBJ2-3; 7 positions match TRBD1. The CDR3 runs to 12 residues. After removal of 4 bases from V and 12 bases from J, the junction contained 7 bases not matched to a gene. CDR1 and CDR2 from the germline V gene are SGHTA and FQGNSA. This chain's CDR3 is CASSSSGTAQYF. CDR3 bases: TGTGCCAGCAGCTCCTCCGGGACAGCCCAGTATTTT.

This clonotype occurred many times. This sequence joins TRBV15 and TRBJ2-5; TRBD2 might be the D (6 bases). CDR3 size: 14 residues. The ends were cut back, 8 bases at V and 4 bases at J, with 17 bases in the middle. Per germline, CDR1 LNHNV and CDR2 YYDKDF (reference sequence). CDR3 sequence (DNA): TGTGCCACCGGGGTGCGGCGGGGAGGAGAGACCCAGTACTTC. It is translated as CATGVRRGGETQYF. Complete variable domain (other parts from reference TRBV15 and TRBJ2-5): DAMVIQNPRYQVTQFGKPVTLSCSQTLNHNVMYWYQQKSSQAPKLLFHYYDKDFNNEADTPDNFQSRRPNTSFCFLDIRSPGLGDTAMYLCATGVRRGGETQYFGPGTRLLVL.

The chain is built from TRBV10-3 and TRBJ1-1; no definite D call. The CDR3 consists of 11 residues. Germline CDR1 reads ENHRY; CDR2 reads SYGVKD. V lost 8 bases and J lost 5, with 9 bases in between. CDR3 in amino acids: CAIAYGTEAFF. The CDR3 nucleotides read TGTGCCATCGCTTATGGAACTGAAGCTTTCTTT.

This clonotype was counted ten times or more. This chain uses TRBV7-2 with TRBJ2-3; 9 nucleotides match TRBD1. The CDR3 spans 15 residues. Germline loops: CDR1 SGHTA, CDR2 FQGNSA. V shed 5 bases, J shed 6 bases, and the junction held 9 bases outside the gene matches. This CDR3 is CASSARDRVFDTQYF. Written as DNA, the CDR3 is TGTGCCAGCAGCGCCCGGGACAGGGTGTTTGATACGCAGTATTTT.

This clonotype was seen only a few times. This chain joins TRBV14 and TRBJ2-1; D gene ambiguous. This CDR3 spans 18 amino acids. The V end was cut by 1 base, the J end by 0 bases, with 16 bases between. Germline assignment: CDR1 SGHDN and CDR2 FVKESK. The chain's CDR3 is CASSQALGDLRSYNEQFF. CDR3 sequence (DNA): TGTGCCAGCAGCCAAGCCCTAGGCGACCTACGCTCCTACAATGAGCAGTTCTTC.

This clonotype was detected a few times. The chain joins TRBV27 to TRBJ2-7; TRBD1 matches 7 bases. Germline-derived CDR1 and CDR2 are MNHEY and SMNVEV (reference sequence). CDR3 length: 13 amino acids. The V and J ends lost 10 bases and 3 bases, in that order; junction bases with no gene match: 9. CDR3 loop: CATGETGHYEQYF. In nucleotides, the CDR3 is TGTGCCACCGGAGAGACAGGGCACTACGAGCAGTACTTC.

This clonotype was seen repeatedly, ten times or more. CDR3 sequence (DNA): TGCAGCGTCTGGGGGGGCACTAACTATGGCTACACCTTC. It is translated as CSVWGGTNYGYTF. The chain couples TRBV29-1 to TRBJ1-2, with D possibly being TRBD1 (6 bases). Trimming removed 6 bases from V and 0 bases from J, with 11 bases in between. Germline V gene lookup returns CDR1 SQVTM and CDR2 ANQGSEA. The CDR3 totals 13 residues.